The text below deals with one TCR beta chain. Which antigen it targets is not known. No qualities accompany the bases; no much larger clone lies one base away. The source of the sample is a study of cytomegalovirus exposure and HLA in healthy donors (dated by TCRdb to about 2017). For the wider study: An earlier analysis of 550 to 700 of the donors reported 250 to 300 Gb of sequence data and some 100 million unique TCR beta sequences from roughly 200 million T cells. Among the 398 genotyped donors, around 81% belonged to the genetic ancestry cluster associated with self-reported Caucasian donors. In addition to the first cohort of approximately 650 subjects, a separate validation cohort of 120 different subjects was used. An earlier analysis of approximately 580 of the donors used high-throughput TCR beta sequencing to judge whether each TCR beta V gene segment behaved as functional or pseudogenic. HLA typing included class I and class II loci at four-digit resolution. Around 300 gigabases of sequencing data and 70 million to 100 million unique TCR sequences were included in an early release covering about 600 HLA-typed donors. The number of typed donors differed by locus: 629-630 for A, B, C, DRB1 and DQB1; 500 to 550 for DQA1; 606 for DPA1; and about 470 for DPB1. Using immunosequencing, the study profiled T cell repertoires from around 670 subjects and related those repertoires to cytomegalovirus serostatus. The aim of the study was to test whether cataloging public T cell receptors could identify signatures of past pathogen exposure. Alongside the repertoire data, information on donor age, sex, ethnicity and CMV serostatus was compiled. The later analysis used no new phenotypic data to find candidate immune exposures, relying instead on TCR beta sequences and their occurrence across donors. Roughly five DR-DQ haplotypes were treated as single units for association and clustering because of strong linkage in the cohort. Genome-wide SNP genotypes for about 65% of the 666 donors were used in a later genetic analysis, which treated that subset as a discovery cohort. On average, around 240,000 unique TCR beta nucleotide sequences were sequenced per donor among several hundred genotyped donors of the cohort, with roughly 18% of those sequences being non-productive. To study patterns of TCR occurrence, a later analysis re-analyzed previously published TCR beta repertoires from around 700 donors and added high-resolution HLA genotyping. All discovery cohort repertoires had been generated using a single sequencing platform. To predict cytomegalovirus infection status, the study brought together high-throughput TCR immunosequencing, statistical association of individual TCRs with disease status, and machine learning.

Findings and caveats that apply to the study as a whole: Because the 87-base-pair reads could not distinguish some IMGT-functional V segments, including TRBV6-2 and TRBV6-3, those segments were excluded. According to a later analysis, most CMV-associated TCR beta chains appeared to be HLA-restricted, and the HLA associations seemed to be driven largely by CMV exposure. The study listed 150 to 200 TCR beta chains as associated with cytomegalovirus. Most TCR sequences were observed very rarely across donors, whereas some public TCRs were present in many individuals. In a later analysis, HLA-associated TCR beta chains were found to be more clonally expanded and to have lower generation probabilities than equally common non-associated chains. Sequencing depth was assumed to be roughly uniform across donors in the presence/absence analyses, though that assumption may not hold. Assigning TCR associations to individual alleles was difficult when HLA alleles, especially DR and DQ, strongly co-occurred. In both the original and validation cohorts, the classifier was reported to diagnose cytomegalovirus status with high specificity and sensitivity. A cluster of highly shared sequence variants was judged likely to represent a technical artifact of the sequencing pipeline. The only immune exposure information available for the cohort was CMV serostatus. It was suggested by the authors that the approach could potentially be generalized to other disease states and immunological phenotypes. V-gene and J-gene trimming of TCR beta chains was associated with a missense DCLRE1C variant in a later genetic analysis, and the association was replicated in an independent cohort. A further reported finding was that TCR beta sequences accurately predicted the HLA-A and HLA-B alleles for most subjects in the first cohort. A later analysis reported that several top co-occurrence clusters appeared linked to parvovirus B19, influenza, CMV and Epstein-Barr virus. Correlated functional status among segregating V segments might reflect linkage disequilibrium, but an unknown experimental factor could not be ruled out. In an earlier analysis of approximately 600 of the donors, most TCR beta V segments were observed in productive rearrangements about 90% or about 30% of the time, broadly matching IMGT annotations. In vitro tests confirmed that three of the cytomegalovirus-associated TCR beta chains recognize cytomegalovirus antigens. Because HLA typing was unavailable for some donors at each locus, only the typed subset was used in association tests. In a later analysis, TCR association rates were found to vary across HLA loci, with the most associated TCRs seen for DRB1 alleles and the fewest for HLA-C alleles. In a later genetic analysis, fewer N-insertions in productive TCRs were reported among donors in an Asian-associated ancestry cluster than the approximately 710-donor mean. Only TCR beta chains were sequenced in this cohort, and the absence of alpha or paired-chain data limited detectable features. The earlier analysis of approximately 590 of the donors excluded roughly 17 rarely observed V segments, including chromosome 9 orphons, because counts were too low. In a later analysis, over 15,000 TCR beta sequences were associated with specific HLA alleles at a false discovery rate of 0.05.

The germline V gene encodes CDR1 LGHNA and CDR2 YSLEER. The CDR3, cysteine through phenylalanine, is 18 amino acids long. Only the CDR3 region is kept as DNA, spanning 54 bases read in frame from base 1. Relative to germline, V is missing 4 bases and J is missing 1 base, with 5 bases of the junction outside any gene match. In total, about 650 healthy bone marrow donors made up the cohort. All cohort members were sampled while nominally healthy, although unrecorded immune exposures were likely present. The donor was CMV seronegative and belonged to the group of around 350 seronegative cohort members. Each donor provided a peripheral blood sample, and peripheral blood mononuclear cells were used for TCR beta sequencing. Genomic DNA was extracted from the blood cell samples with the Qiagen DNeasy Blood Extraction Kit. Library generation was performed with the immunoSEQ multiplex PCR assay. The multiplex PCR relied on a mix of 60 forward primers for TCR Vbeta segments and 13 reverse primers for TCR Jbeta segments. The CDR3 region of rearranged TCR beta genes was amplified from genomic DNA by a multiplex PCR assay. On the Illumina HiSeq System, the amplified TCR beta libraries were sequenced as 87-base-pair reads. In the original analysis: A later analysis counted tens of millions of unique TCR beta chains across the roughly 700 repertoires, and around 12 million of these chains were shared by at least two donors. A nearest-neighbor algorithm error-corrected the raw reads and collapsed the reads into unique sequences, merging closely related sequences to remove PCR and sequencing errors. CDR3 sequences were aligned to IMGT reference sequences to assign V, D and J gene segments. Each retained sequence needed at least a six-nucleotide match to both a V gene segment and a J gene segment. A rearrangement counted as productive if the CDR3 had no stop codons and remained in frame with V and J, and every other rearrangement counted as non-productive. CDR3 was defined by IMGT convention, running from the second conserved V-encoded cysteine to the conserved J-encoded phenylalanine. In an earlier analysis of approximately 500 of the donors, sequences lacking an unambiguous match to a single V gene segment were excluded. In an earlier analysis of several hundred of the donors, V segments were called functional above 56.7% productive rearrangements and were called segregating when the between-donor standard deviation exceeded 5%. A statistical classification framework was built to diagnose cytomegalovirus status from the catalog of TCR beta chain sequences. V and J gene assignment, in a later analysis, came from comparing TCR nucleotide sequences with IMGT/GENE-DB human TR gene sequences. The TCRdist pipeline was used in a later analysis to assign CDR3 sequences and most-parsimonious VDJ recombination scenarios. In a later analysis, every TCR beta chain was defined by the combination of its CDR3 amino acid sequence and its V-gene family, and reads without a unique V-gene family were dropped. A later analysis removed 550 to 650 highly shared, low-generation-probability nucleotide sequences to deal with suspected cross-contamination and a sequencing artifact. For each public chain, a later analysis derived a clonal expansion index from normalized ranks of inferred template counts within each repertoire. Generation probabilities in a later analysis came from a VDJ recombination model fitted to out-of-frame rearrangements, and those results were checked against IGoR. A later analysis scored TCR-TCR, TCR-HLA and TCR-CMV co-occurrence with hypergeometric tests, applying a repertoire-size bias correction to TCR pairs. False discovery rates were estimated in a later analysis by permuting HLA or CMV assignments 20 times. In a later analysis, co-occurring TCRs were grouped using DBSCAN, with TCRdist sequence similarity added in when clustering inside HLA-allele-positive subsets. Co-occurrence clustering excluded repertoires with fewer than 30,000 or more than 120,000 public chains, plus five with anomalous nucleotide sharing. In its TCRdb copy, this immuneACCESS table keeps in-frame sequences only and misses some clones. Where compared with another copy, unresolved V genes explain less than half of these, and the others have no known cause. V and J calls and clone size are as listed in that table; D and trimming were resolved from the DNA. This sample holds roughly 150,000 clones; 65% to 85% were observed only once. The top ten constitute 3% to 4% of the sample.

The chain uses TRBV4-3 and TRBJ2-2; the central 14 bases match TRBD2. The sequenced sample was PBMCs. The source of this sequence is a male donor in good health and CMV-seronegative. This receptor carries the CDR3 CASSPRLAGGRNTGELFF. At the DNA level, the sequence is TGCGCCAGCAGCCCCCGACTAGCGGGAGGGAGGAACACCGGGGAGCTGTTTTTT.